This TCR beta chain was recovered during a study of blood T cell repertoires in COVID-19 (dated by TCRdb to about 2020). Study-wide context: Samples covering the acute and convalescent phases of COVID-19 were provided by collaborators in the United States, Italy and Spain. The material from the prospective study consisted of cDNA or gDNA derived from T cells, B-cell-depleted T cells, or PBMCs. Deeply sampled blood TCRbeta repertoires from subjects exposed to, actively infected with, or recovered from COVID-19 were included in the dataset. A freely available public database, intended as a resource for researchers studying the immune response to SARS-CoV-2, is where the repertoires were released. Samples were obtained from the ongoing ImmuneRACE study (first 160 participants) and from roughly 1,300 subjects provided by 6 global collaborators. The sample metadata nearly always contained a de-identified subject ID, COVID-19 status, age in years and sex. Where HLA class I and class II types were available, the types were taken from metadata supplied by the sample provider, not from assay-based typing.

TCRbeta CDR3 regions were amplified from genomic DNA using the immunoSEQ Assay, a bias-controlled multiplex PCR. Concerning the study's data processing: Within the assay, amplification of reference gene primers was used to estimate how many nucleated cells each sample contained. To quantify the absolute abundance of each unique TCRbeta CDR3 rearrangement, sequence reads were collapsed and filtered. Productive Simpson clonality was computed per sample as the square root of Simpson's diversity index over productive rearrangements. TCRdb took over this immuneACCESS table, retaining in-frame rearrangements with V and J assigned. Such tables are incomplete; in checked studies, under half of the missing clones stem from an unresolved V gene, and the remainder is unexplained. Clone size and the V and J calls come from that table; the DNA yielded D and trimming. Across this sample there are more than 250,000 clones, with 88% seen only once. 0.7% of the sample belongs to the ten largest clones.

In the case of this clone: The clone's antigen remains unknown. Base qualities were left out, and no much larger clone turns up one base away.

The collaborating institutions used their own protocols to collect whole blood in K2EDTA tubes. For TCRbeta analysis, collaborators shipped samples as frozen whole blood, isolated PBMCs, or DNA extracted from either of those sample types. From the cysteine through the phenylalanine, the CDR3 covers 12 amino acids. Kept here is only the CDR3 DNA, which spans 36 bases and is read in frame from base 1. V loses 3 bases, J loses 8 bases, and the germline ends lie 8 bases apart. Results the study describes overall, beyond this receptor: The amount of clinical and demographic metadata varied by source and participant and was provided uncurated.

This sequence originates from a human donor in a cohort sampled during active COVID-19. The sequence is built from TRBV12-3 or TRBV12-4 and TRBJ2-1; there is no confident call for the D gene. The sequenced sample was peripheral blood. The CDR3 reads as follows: CASSFVSDEQFF. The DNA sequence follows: TGTGCCAGCAGTTTTGTTTCGGATGAGCAGTTCTTC.